The sequence of this TCR beta chain was determined in a study of cytomegalovirus exposure and HLA in healthy donors. Study-wide results and caveats: The study flagged around 150 TCR beta chains as cytomegalovirus-associated. There were some public TCRs occurring in many donors, but most TCR sequences were rare. In vitro, a few CMV-associated chains proved specific for CMV antigens. A classifier reportedly called cytomegalovirus status with high sensitivity and specificity.

Trimming shortened V by 4 bases and J by 5 bases, and 18 bases separated the two germline ends. In germline, CDR1 is SGHNT, CDR2 YYREEE (reference sequence). The CDR3 extends over 15 amino acids. Some clones are missing from TCRdb's copy, which holds only in-frame ones; the method was immunoSEQ multiplex PCR. The sample has 57,000 or so clones; 96% are singletons. On this clone itself: Its antigen is undetermined.

The chain couples TRBV5-4 to TRBJ1-1; D is perhaps TRBD1 (5 bases). Sequencing was performed on PBMCs. The receptor's source is a man between 18 and 35 years old in good health and CMV-seronegative. This chain's CDR3 is CASSRGSGAGTEAFF. As DNA, the CDR3 is TGTGCCAGCAGCCGGGGGAGTGGCGCTGGGACTGAAGCTTTCTTT.